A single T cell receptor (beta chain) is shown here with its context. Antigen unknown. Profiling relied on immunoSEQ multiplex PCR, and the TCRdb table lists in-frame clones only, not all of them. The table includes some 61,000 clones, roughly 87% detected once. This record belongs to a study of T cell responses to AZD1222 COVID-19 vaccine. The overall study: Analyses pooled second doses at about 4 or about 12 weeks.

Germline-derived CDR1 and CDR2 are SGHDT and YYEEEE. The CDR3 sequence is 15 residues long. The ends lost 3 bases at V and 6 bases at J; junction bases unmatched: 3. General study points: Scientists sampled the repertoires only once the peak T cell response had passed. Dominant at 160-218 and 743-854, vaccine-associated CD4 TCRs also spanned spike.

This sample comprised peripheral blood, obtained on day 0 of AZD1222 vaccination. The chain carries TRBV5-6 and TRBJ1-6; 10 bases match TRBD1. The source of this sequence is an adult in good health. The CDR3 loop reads CASSYGQGGNSPLHF. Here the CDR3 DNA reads TGTGCCAGCAGCTACGGACAGGGGGGTAATTCACCCCTCCACTTT.